This entry lists 3 T cell receptor beta chains sequenced from one sample in a study of blood T cell repertoires in COVID-19. Sequencing was performed with immunoSEQ multiplex PCR; in TCRdb, only in-frame clones are kept and a portion is missing. The data contain 200,000 to 250,000 clones, more than 65% of them singletons. The sequenced material came from peripheral blood. The receptors come from a woman aged 30 to 39 who had recovered from COVID-19.

V and J are TRBV10-3 and TRBJ1-1; 9 positions agree with TRBD1. Germline CDR1 ENHRY, CDR2 SYGVKD. The CDR3 contains 13 residues. V trimming: 7 bases; J trimming: 5 bases; junction bases outside the gene matches: 5. The CDR3 spells CAIMGQGGTEAFF. The CDR3 DNA sequence: TGTGCCATCATGGGACAGGGAGGGACTGAAGCTTTCTTT.

The CDR3 nucleotides are TGTGCCACCCGACAGGGGTCGACCACTGAAGCTTTCTTT. Protein sequence: CATRQGSTTEAFF. This chain uses TRBV19 with TRBJ1-1; 8 bases match TRBD1. The germline gives CDR1 LNHDA, CDR2 SQIVND (reference sequence). The CDR3 sequence is 13 residues long. Trimming took 10 bases from V and 4 from J; bases not matched to a gene: 8.

The CDR3 is CASSVGLTGELFF. Written as DNA, the CDR3 is TGTGCCAGCAGCGTAGGTCTTACCGGGGAGCTGTTTTTT. The chain uses TRBV9 and TRBJ2-2, with no clear D. Germline V CDR1 and CDR2: SGDLS, YYNGEE. Trimming took off 0 bases at V and 5 bases at J, with 5 bases between the two ends. The CDR3 covers 13 residues.